This T cell receptor (beta chain) was observed in a study of control samples from healthy donors and cancer patients. Germline lookup yields CDR1 LGHDT and CDR2 YNNKEL (reference sequence). The length of the CDR3 is 14 residues. Deletions cut 4 bases from V and 7 bases from J, with 14 bases between. The assay was immunoSEQ multiplex PCR, and TCRdb's table has in-frame clones only and misses some. The repertoire has approximately 76,000 clones, 80% to 90% of them found once; the top ten carry approximately 10%. This TCR came from a man aged 60 to 75 with head and neck cancer. The genes are TRBV3-1 (or the pseudogene TRBV3-2) and TRBJ2-1; D remains ambiguous. The sample consisted of PBMCs. This chain's CDR3 is CASSRNLVENEQFF. The CDR3 nucleotides read TGTGCCAGCAGCCGGAACCTCGTCGAGAATGAGCAGTTCTTC.